The 8 T cell receptor beta chains below all came from one sample that was sequenced in a study of blood T cell repertoires in COVID-19. Measured with immunoSEQ multiplex PCR; TCRdb has only the in-frame clones, and not every one. Seen here are fewer than 400,000 clones, 92% observed once, and the top ten hold about 18%. Sequencing input: PBMCs or T cells enriched from blood (not recorded which). The receptors derive from a woman in her thirties who had recovered from COVID-19.

V gene TRBV27 combines with J gene TRBJ2-4, with D possibly matching TRBD1 (5 bases). V was shortened by 6 bases and J by 1 base, with 10 bases between the two germline ends. The CDR3 contains 14 residues. CDR1 and CDR2 from the germline V gene are MNHEY and SMNVEV (reference sequence). CDR3 region: CASSRAGAKNIQYF. CDR3 nucleotides: TGTGCCAGCAGCCGAGCAGGGGCCAAAAACATTCAGTACTTC.

The chain has TRBV5-4 and TRBJ2-5; 7 bases align to TRBD1. Trimming took 5 bases from V and 5 from J; bases not matched to a gene: 12. Germline V gene sequence: CDR1 SGHNT, CDR2 YYREEE (reference sequence). The CDR3 is made up of 15 amino acids. CDR3 in DNA: TGTGCCAGCAGACGTATGGCTCCGGGACAGGAGACCCAGTACTTC. It encodes CASRRMAPGQETQYF.

The chain joins TRBV4-1 to TRBJ2-7; TRBD1 matches at 8 bases. The germline CDR1 and CDR2 sequences are MGHRA and YSYEKL. Trimming removed 1 base from V and 2 bases from J; junction bases left unmatched: 13. The CDR3 consists of 18 residues. CDR3 bases: TGCGCCAGCAGCCAAGCTCGGTCGAGAGGACAGGGAACCTACGAGCAGTACTTC. This translates into CASSQARSRGQGTYEQYF.

The chain combines TRBV19 with TRBJ2-1, with 9 bases identical to TRBD2. With V trimmed by 1 base and J by 4 bases, 2 bases remained unmatched. The length of the CDR3 is 15 residues. CDR1 LNHDA and CDR2 SQIVND come from the germline V gene (reference sequence). The chain's CDR3 is CASSIGTSEYNEQFF. The CDR3 bases are TGTGCCAGTAGTATAGGGACTAGCGAGTACAATGAGCAGTTCTTC. The full variable domain, rest sourced from reference TRBV19 and TRBJ2-1, is DGGITQSPKYLFRKEGQNVTLSCEQNLNHDAMYWYRQDPGQGLRLIYYSQIVNDFQKGDIAEGYSVSREKKESFPLTVTSAQKNPTAFYLCASSIGTSEYNEQFFGPGTRLTVL.

V and J are TRBV18 and TRBJ2-3; no firm D call. This CDR3 spans 13 amino acids. Germline CDR1 and CDR2: KGHSH and LQKENI. V lost 3 bases and J lost 4, with 8 bases in between. Here the CDR3 DNA reads TGTGCCAGCTCACCCCCTAATCCAGATACGCAGTATTTT. It specifies CASSPPNPDTQYF. Complete variable domain (other parts from reference TRBV18 and TRBJ2-3): NAGVMQNPRHLVRRRGQEARLRCSPMKGHSHVYWYRQLPEEGLKFMVYLQKENIIDESGMPKERFSAEFPKEGPSILRIQQVVRGDSAAYFCASSPPNPDTQYFGPGTRLTVL.

The chain links TRBV13 to TRBJ2-3; D call uncertain. Germline CDR1 reads PRHDT; CDR2 reads FYEKMQ (reference sequence). With 5 bases removed from V and 3 bases from J, the gap between germline ends came to 6 bases. The CDR3 spans 12 residues. CDR3 DNA: TGTGCCAGCAGCCTGCGGACAGATACGCAGTATTTT. It yields the protein CASSLRTDTQYF. Looking up the rest from reference TRBV13 and TRBJ2-3 gives the full variable domain: AAGVIQSPRHLIKEKRETATLKCYPIPRHDTVYWYQQGPGQDPQFLISFYEKMQSDKGSIPDRFSAQQFSDYHSELNMSSLELGDSALYFCASSLRTDTQYFGPGTRLTVL.

The V gene is TRBV7-9, the J gene TRBJ2-7; 10 bases agree with TRBD2. Germline-derived CDR1 and CDR2 are SEHNR and FQNEAQ (reference sequence). This CDR3 has 18 amino acids. V shed 2 bases and J 3 bases; nucleotides not matched to a gene: 13. The CDR3 loop reads CASSLSILGLAGDYEQYF. The CDR3 bases are TGTGCCAGCAGCTTAAGTATTTTGGGCCTAGCGGGAGACTACGAGCAGTACTTC.

As concerns this clone: Other nucleotide sequences in the sample specify the same CDR3. The chain carries TRBV9 and TRBJ2-1; TRBD2 aligns across 8 bases. V was clipped by 0 bases and J by 4 bases; unmatched bases: 3. CDR1 is SGDLS, CDR2 YYNGEE, per germline. The CDR3 totals 15 residues. CDR3 residues: CASSVGSSGYNEQFF. CDR3 nucleotides: TGTGCCAGCAGCGTAGGGTCTAGCGGGTACAATGAGCAGTTCTTC. Based on the CDR3 plus reference TRBV9 and TRBJ2-1, the full variable domain is DSGVTQTPKHLITATGQRVTLRCSPRSGDLSVYWYQQSLDQGLQFLIQYYNGEERAKGNILERFSAQQFPDLHSELNLSSLELGDSALYFCASSVGSSGYNEQFFGPGTRLTVL.